The 28 T cell receptor beta chains presented below share a single source sample, sequenced in a study of T cell responses to AZD1222 COVID-19 vaccine. Assay: immunoSEQ multiplex PCR; the TCRdb copy retains only in-frame clones and omits some. The sample lists 180,000 or so clones; less than 95% were seen once. The input for sequencing was peripheral blood, taken on day 0 of AZD1222 vaccination. These receptors came from an adult in good health.

The CDR3: CASSLATGILAEAFF. The CDR3 DNA is TGTGCCAGCAGCTTGGCGACAGGGATTTTGGCTGAAGCTTTCTTT. The chain links TRBV5-5 to TRBJ1-1; 7 nucleotides line up with TRBD1. The CDR3 consists of 15 residues. J lost 6 bases, V lost 0 bases, and 8 bases had no gene match. The germline V gene has CDR1 SGHKS and CDR2 YYEKEE (reference sequence).

V usage is TRBV30 and J usage is TRBJ2-3; TRBD1 aligns across 8 bases. Unmatched junction bases numbered 3, after V lost 5 bases and J lost 2 bases. The CDR3 length is 13 residues. Germline V CDR1 and CDR2: GTSNPN, SVGIG (reference sequence). The CDR3 is CAWGTGLTDTQYF. The CDR3 region has the DNA TGTGCCTGGGGGACAGGCCTCACAGATACGCAGTATTTT.

The chain combines TRBV4-2 with TRBJ1-6; D is unresolved. Germline lookup yields CDR1 LGHNA and CDR2 YNFKEQ. V dropped 0 bases and J dropped 8 bases, with 11 bases sitting between them. The CDR3 runs to 15 residues. DNA for the CDR3: TGTGCCAGCAGCCAAGATCCCAACGAAGATTCACCCCTCCACTTT. Its protein is CASSQDPNEDSPLHF.

The chain recombines TRBV9 with TRBJ2-2; 7 nucleotides line up with TRBD1. V gave up 3 bases and J gave up 11 bases; unmatched junction bases: 16. The CDR3 spans 16 residues. Germline V gives CDR1 SGDLS, CDR2 YYNGEE. The CDR3 DNA reads TGTGCCAGCAGCGCCCGACAGGGAAGGCTCGCGGGCGAGCTGTTTTTT. This sequence encodes CASSARQGRLAGELFF.

DNA of the CDR3: TGTGCCAGCAGTTTAGGTGGAGGGACGGCTCAGCCCCAGCATTTT. Protein: CASSLGGGTAQPQHF. The genes are TRBV27 and TRBJ1-5, with D tentatively TRBD1 (5 bases). Trimming removed 2 bases from V and 6 bases from J, with 14 bases in between. The CDR3 totals 15 residues. From germline, CDR1 is MNHEY and CDR2 SMNVEV (reference sequence).

The V call is TRBV29-1, the J call TRBJ2-3, with TRBD1 matching 7 bases. Trimming took 6 bases from V and 6 from J; bases not matched to a gene: 15. The CDR3 length is 15 residues. In germline, CDR1 is SQVTM, CDR2 ANQGSEA. CDR3 region: CSVQIVSRGFDTQYF. Here the CDR3 DNA reads TGCAGCGTGCAAATCGTCTCCAGGGGGTTTGATACGCAGTATTTT.

In its sample, this clone was seen once. The J gene is TRBJ1-1, the V gene TRBV4-1, with D perhaps matching TRBD1 (5 bases). Trimming stripped 0 bases from V and 4 bases from J, with 12 bases between. Germline loops: CDR1 MGHRA, CDR2 YSYEKL. The CDR3 has 15 amino acids. The CDR3 region has the DNA TGCGCCAGCAGCCAAGATGAGGGGTCGGGCACTGAAGCTTTCTTT. Protein sequence: CASSQDEGSGTEAFF.

The rearrangement joins TRBV10-1 to TRBJ1-1; D not resolved. Germline CDR1 WNHNN, CDR2 SYGVQD (reference sequence). V dropped 7 bases and J dropped 0 bases, with 9 bases sitting between them. The CDR3 length is 13 residues. The CDR3 DNA follows: TGCGCCAGCACCCGACGGCTGAACACTGAAGCTTTCTTT. Residues: CASTRRLNTEAFF.

The V gene is TRBV4-1, the J gene TRBJ1-1; 7 bases fit TRBD1. The CDR3 spans 15 residues. Germline V lookup: CDR1 MGHRA, CDR2 YSYEKL. Unmatched junction bases numbered 8, after V lost 7 bases and J lost 0 bases. CDR3 nucleotide sequence: TGCGCCAGCACGCGGACAGGACCCCTGAACACTGAAGCTTTCTTT. Amino acids: CASTRTGPLNTEAFF.

The CDR3 is CASSLGIARGQETQYF. The CDR3 DNA reads TGTGCCAGCAGCTTGGGGATAGCTCGGGGGCAAGAGACCCAGTACTTC. The chain is built from TRBV5-4 and TRBJ2-5, with D possibly being TRBD2 (6 bases). V gave up 0 bases and J gave up 2 bases, with 14 bases separating them. The germline gives CDR1 SGHNT, CDR2 YYREEE (reference sequence). The CDR3 runs 16 residues.

The gene calls are TRBV7-6 and TRBJ2-1, with no clear D. The CDR3 extends over 15 amino acids. V lost 5 bases to trimming and J lost 7 bases, with 18 bases between them. From germline, CDR1 is SGHVS and CDR2 FNYEAQ. The CDR3 DNA is TGTGCCAGCAGCCAAACCCGAGAGACCCTTAATGAGCAGTTCTTC. The encoded protein is CASSQTRETLNEQFF.

The chain is built from TRBV19 and TRBJ2-1, with D uncertain. CDR1 and CDR2 from the germline V gene are LNHDA and SQIVND (reference sequence). This CDR3 contains 17 residues. Between the trimmed V and J ends, which lost 6 bases and 3 bases, there was a span of 21 bases. CDR3 sequence (DNA): TGTGCCAGTAGCCCCAATCCCGTCACTCTTCGCTACAATGAGCAGTTCTTC. Encoded protein: CASSPNPVTLRYNEQFF.

The rearrangement uses TRBV5-1 and TRBJ2-3; 16 bases map to TRBD2. V lost 0 bases and J lost 2; bases outside the gene matches: 9. Germline CDR1 and CDR2: SGHRS and YFSETQ. The CDR3 has 20 amino acids. The CDR3 nucleotides are TGCGCCAGCAGCTTGGCCAGGGGGACTAGCGGGAGGGTCTACACAGATACGCAGTATTTT. Residues: CASSLARGTSGRVYTDTQYF.

The V call is TRBV19, the J call TRBJ2-6; a weak D match, TRBD1 (5 bases). Trimming stripped 3 bases from V and 1 base from J, with 7 bases between. CDR3 length equals 15 residues. Germline CDR1 reads LNHDA; CDR2 reads SQIVND (reference sequence). DNA for the CDR3: TGTGCCAGTAGTATCCAGGGTTCTGGGGCCAACGTCCTGACTTTC. The encoded protein is CASSIQGSGANVLTF.

Only one count was recorded for this clone. J is TRBJ2-3 and V is TRBV6-4; D is undetermined. The CDR3 consists of 15 residues. CDR1 and CDR2 from the germline V gene are MRHNA and SNTAGT. V lost 4 bases and J lost 6, with 17 bases in between. The CDR3 is CASSGGPASGDTQYF. Written as DNA, the CDR3 is TGTGCCAGCAGTGGAGGACCAGCTTCTGGGGATACGCAGTATTTT.

The chain employs TRBV30 and TRBJ2-5, with 8 nucleotides matching TRBD1. This CDR3 is 15 amino acids long. CDR1 and CDR2 from the germline V gene are GTSNPN and SVGIG (reference sequence). The junction had 14 bases not matched to a gene; V was cut back by 6 bases and J by 5 bases. CDR3 DNA: TGTGCCTGTAACAGGGGGGATCTGATGGTGGAGACCCAGTACTTC. Translated: CACNRGDLMVETQYF.

The chain carries TRBV6-5 and TRBJ1-1; D gene ambiguous. The germline V gene encodes CDR1 MNHEY and CDR2 SVGAGI. The CDR3 has 14 amino acids. Trimming stripped 6 bases from V and 2 bases from J, with 13 bases between. For the CDR3, the DNA is TGTGCCAGCAGGACCGCCGGATTTAACACTGAAGCTTTCTTT. Its protein is CASRTAGFNTEAFF.

The gene calls are TRBV10-1 and TRBJ2-3; D remains ambiguous. CDR3 size: 13 residues. Trimming cost V 2 bases and J 2 bases, with 5 bases left between them. CDR1 and CDR2 (germline): WNHNN, SYGVQD (reference sequence). CDR3 bases: TGCGCCAGCAGTGAGAGCTCCACAGATACGCAGTATTTT. Translated: CASSESSTDTQYF.

This clone was observed a single time. This chain joins TRBV2 and TRBJ2-2; D remains ambiguous. The CDR3 extends over 15 amino acids. CDR1 and CDR2 (germline): SNHLY, FYNNEI. The V end lost 4 bases, the J end lost 5 bases, and 14 bases lay between the germline ends. The CDR3, as DNA: TGTGCCAGCAGTGTCAGCGCCAAAGGGACCGGGGAGCTGTTTTTT. Encoded protein: CASSVSAKGTGELFF.

The V and J genes are TRBV9 and TRBJ1-4, with D hard to call. CDR1 SGDLS and CDR2 YYNGEE come from the germline V gene. The length of the CDR3 is 13 residues. The V gene lost 3 bases and the J gene lost 0 bases, with 3 bases spanning the gap. The CDR3: CASSGTTNEKLFF. DNA of the CDR3: TGTGCCAGCAGCGGGACAACTAATGAAAAACTGTTTTTT.

The chain uses TRBV7-2 and TRBJ2-3, with 7 nucleotides matching TRBD1. Germline V lookup: CDR1 SGHTA, CDR2 FQGNSA. This CDR3 contains 14 residues. V trimming: 5 bases; J trimming: 4 bases; junction bases outside the gene matches: 6. The CDR3 DNA reads TGTGCCAGCAGCCCACGGACAGGCCCAGATACGCAGTATTTT. This codes for CASSPRTGPDTQYF.

CDR3 residues: CASALLLTNEKLFF. In nucleotides, the CDR3 is TGTGCCAGTGCGCTACTTCTTACTAATGAAAAACTGTTTTTT. V and J are TRBV6-5 and TRBJ1-4; D not certain. This CDR3 is built from 14 residues. Trimming took off 9 bases at V and 2 bases at J, with 13 bases between the two ends. Germline CDR1 is MNHEY and CDR2 is SVGAGI.

The chain has TRBV11-2 and TRBJ1-3, with a possible D match to TRBD1 (5 bases). V lost 5 bases, J lost 0 bases, and 11 bases lay in between. Germline V CDR1 and CDR2: SGHAT, FQNNGV. The CDR3 loop spans 15 amino acids. The CDR3 region is CASSLGTSSGNTIYF. The CDR3 nucleotides read TGTGCCAGCAGCCTTGGGACTTCCTCTGGAAACACCATATATTTT.

A word on this clone: One end of the junction is discordant with germline, which a read error may explain. The chain combines TRBV7-3 with TRBJ2-7; weak D call: TRBD1 (5 bases). CDR3 length: 15 residues. Germline CDR1 and CDR2: SGHTA and FQGTGA. The DNA of the CDR3 is TGTGCCAGCAGCGTAACAGGACCCGACTCCTACGAGCAGTACTTC. Its protein product is CASSVTGPDSYEQYF.

V and J are TRBV19 and TRBJ1-2; 7 bases match TRBD1. CDR1 and CDR2 from the germline V gene are LNHDA and SQIVND (reference sequence). V shed 3 bases, J shed 8 bases, and the junction held 6 bases outside the gene matches. There are 13 residues in the CDR3. CDR3 region: CASSIVTGDGYTF. The CDR3, as DNA: TGTGCCAGTAGTATCGTTACAGGGGACGGCTACACCTTC.

The chain combines TRBV6-6 with TRBJ1-5, with D hard to call. The CDR3 covers 13 residues. V dropped 2 bases and J dropped 6 bases, with 8 bases sitting between them. CDR1 is MNHNY and CDR2 is SVGAGI in the germline V gene (reference sequence). Here the CDR3 DNA reads TGTGCCAGCAGTTACCGGGAAGGTCAGCCCCAGCATTTT. This encodes CASSYREGQPQHF.

The DNA of the CDR3 is TGTGCCAGCAGCCTAGATTACAGGGTGCCCGGGGAGCTGTTTTTT. Its translation is CASSLDYRVPGELFF. The chain couples TRBV27 to TRBJ2-2, with a possible D match to TRBD1 (6 bases). Germline V lookup: CDR1 MNHEY, CDR2 SMNVEV (reference sequence). The CDR3 spans 15 residues. V was clipped by 6 bases and J by 6 bases, with 17 bases between them.

The chain is built from TRBV7-9 and TRBJ2-7; weak D call: TRBD2 (5 bases). Per germline, CDR1 SEHNR and CDR2 FQNEAQ (reference sequence). CDR3 size: 13 residues. The germline V and J ends were trimmed by 5 bases and 5 bases, with 13 bases remaining between them. CDR3: CASSRESPNEQYF. The CDR3 DNA reads TGTGCCAGCAGCCGGGAATCCCCTAACGAGCAGTACTTC.